The 4 T cell receptor beta chains below were found in one sample sequenced in a study of response to subunit inactivated influenza vaccine. A single record per CDR3 protein comes from TCRdb applying MiXCR to the RT-PCR reads. The data contain hundreds of thousands of distinct CDR3 sequences, approximately 7.7% of them seen just once; the ten biggest clones take up under 15%. Material: PBMCs from blood, obtained around 25 months after vaccination. The source is a man aged 50-75 years who received an inactivated influenza vaccine.

This chain connects TRBV4-1 to TRBJ2-4; a possible D gene is TRBD2 (5 bases). The germline CDR1 and CDR2 sequences are MGHRA and YSYEKL. The CDR3 length is 16 residues. Deletions cut 0 bases from V and 1 base from J, with 10 bases between. CDR3 DNA sequence: TGCGCCAGCAGCCAAGATCTAGCCCTGGCCAAAAACATTCAGTACTTC. Its protein is CASSQDLALAKNIQYF.

CDR3 amino acids: CSARARQGRSEAFF. CDR3 DNA: TGCAGTGCTAGAGCCCGACAGGGCCGCTCTGAAGCTTTCTTT. The V and J genes are TRBV20-1 and TRBJ1-1; 7 bases align to TRBD1. J was trimmed by 6 bases and V by 1 base; bases with no gene match: 8. This CDR3 contains 14 residues. Looked up from germline, CDR1 is DFQATT and CDR2 is SNEGSKA (reference sequence).

This rearrangement joins TRBV28 to TRBJ2-1; 7 bases match TRBD2. Germline V gene sequence: CDR1 MDHEN, CDR2 SYDVKM. The CDR3 runs 14 residues. Germline trimming cut 2 bases from V and 8 bases from J; bases unmatched to any gene: 6. CDR3 sequence: CASSLAGELDEQFF. The CDR3 DNA reads as TGTGCCAGCAGTTTAGCGGGAGAATTAGATGAGCAGTTCTTC.

This clonotype was seen many times. The CDR3 DNA reads as TGCAGTGCTGTCGGTAGCGGGAGGTTAGAGACCCAGTACTTC. It encodes CSAVGSGRLETQYF. This rearrangement joins TRBV20-1 to TRBJ2-5; 10 bases map to TRBD2. Trimming at V came to 5 bases and at J to 4 bases, leaving 7 bases not matched to a gene. The germline V gene has CDR1 DFQATT and CDR2 SNEGSKA (reference sequence). This CDR3 is 14 amino acids long.